This is a list of T cell receptor beta chains from one sample in a study of response to subunit inactivated influenza vaccine. MiXCR was run by TCRdb on the RT-PCR reads, yielding one entry per CDR3 protein. Of about 500,000 distinct CDR3 sequences listed, approximately 15% are singletons. This specimen consisted of CD4+ T cells sorted from PBMCs, obtained less than 30 months after vaccination. The receptors originated from a man between 50 and 69 years old who received an inactivated influenza vaccine. The CDR3 runs from the conserved cysteine through the conserved F or W. The D gene is left open where the match is weak. Clone size is not always given. Where it is, it says once, few, many or a class for expanded clones.

J,D,V,size,DNA,CDR3
TRBJ2-7,TRBD2,TRBV10-3,few,TGTGCCATCGCGAAGGCTAGCGGGAGCTACGAGCAGTACTTC,CAIAKASGSYEQYF
TRBJ2-1,NA,TRBV24-1,NA,TGTGCCACCAGTGACGTGGATTCTGGAAGCTCCTACAATGAGCAGTTCTTC,CATSDVDSGSSYNEQFF
TRBJ2-3,TRBD2,TRBV20-1,NA,TGCAGTGCTAGAGATTCCCAGCGGGGGGTCCACACAGATACGCAGTATTTT,CSARDSQRGVHTDTQYF
TRBJ2-1,TRBD2,TRBV4-1,NA,TGCGCCAGCAGCCAAGAGAAGCCTAGCGGTCCCTACAATGAGCAGTTCTTC,CASSQEKPSGPYNEQFF
TRBJ1-3,NA,TRBV4-2,few,TGTGCCAGCAGCCAAGGGGCGGGGTCTGGAAACACCATATATTTT,CASSQGAGSGNTIYF
TRBJ1-2,NA,TRBV7-2,NA,TGTGCCAGCAGCTTAGTTGGGGCCGGGGACTATGGCTACACCTTC,CASSLVGAGDYGYTF
TRBJ2-2,NA,TRBV6-2/TRBV6-3,many,TGTGCCAGCAGTTACTCGAATACGGGGGAGCTGTTTTTT,CASSYSNTGELFF
TRBJ2-1,TRBD2,TRBV2,NA,TGTGCCAGCACTAGCGGGATGCTTCATGAGCAGTTCTTC,CASTSGMLHEQFF
TRBJ1-1,NA,TRBV27,few,TGTGCCAGCAGTTTGTTGAACGGCCCGAACACTGAAGCTTTCTTT,CASSLLNGPNTEAFF
TRBJ1-6,NA,TRBV6-1,few,TGTGCCAGTCAGGACAGATATAATTCACCCCTCCACTTT,CASQDRYNSPLHF
TRBJ2-5,NA,TRBV3-1,many,TGTGCCAGCAGCCGAGGGGTTCAAGAGACCCAGTACTTC,CASSRGVQETQYF
TRBJ2-1,NA,TRBV6-2/TRBV6-3,NA,TGTGCCAGCGCCTCCCCCGCCAGGGTTGGCTACAATGAGCAGTTCTTC,CASASPARVGYNEQFF
TRBJ2-2,NA,TRBV5-1,many,TGCGCCAGCAGCTGGGGGACCGTCGCGAACACCGGGGAGCTGTTTTTT,CASSWGTVANTGELFF
TRBJ2-5,TRBD1,TRBV6-5,NA,TGTGCCAGCATTACCGGGACAGGGCGGGGCGGCCAGTACTTC,CASITGTGRGGQYF
TRBJ1-4,NA,TRBV12-3/TRBV12-4,many,TGTGCCAGCAGTCCAGGACAGTCCAAGGGAGAAAAACTGTTTTTT,CASSPGQSKGEKLFF
TRBJ2-1,TRBD2,TRBV11-1,NA,TGTGCCAGCAGCTTAGTAGGTGGACCAGCGGGAGATTTCGGTGAGCAGTTCTTC,CASSLVGGPAGDFGEQFF
TRBJ1-6,TRBD1,TRBV5-1,NA,TGCGCCAGCAGCCTGGACAGGGTGGCTTCACCCCTCCACTTT,CASSLDRVASPLHF
TRBJ1-2,NA,TRBV12-3/TRBV12-4,NA,TGTGCCAGCAGCTTAGTCCGCACTTATAACTATGGCTACGCCTTC,CASSLVRTYNYGYAF
TRBJ2-7,NA,TRBV28,few,TGTGCCAGCAGTTTAGGTGGGCCGAGCTCCTACGAGCAGTACTTC,CASSLGGPSSYEQYF
TRBJ1-1,NA,TRBV12-3/TRBV12-4,many,TGTGCCAGCAGCACAGGAACCGGGAACACTGAAGCTTTCTTT,CASSTGTGNTEAFF
TRBJ2-7,NA,TRBV5-8,many,TGTGCCAGCAGCCGGGGGAGGACCTACGAGCAGTACTTC,CASSRGRTYEQYF
TRBJ2-3,TRBD2,TRBV2,NA,TGTGCCAGCAATATGGGACTAGCGGGTACAGATACGCAGTATTTT,CASNMGLAGTDTQYF
TRBJ2-3,NA,TRBV7-2,many,TGTGCCAGCAGCACCCTGGGGGGCGGCGCAGATACGCAGTATTTT,CASSTLGGGADTQYF
TRBJ2-1,NA,TRBV11-1,few,TGTGCCAGCAGGAGGGGCAATGAGCAGTTCTTC,CASRRGNEQFF
TRBJ1-4,TRBD1,TRBV4-3,many,TGCGCCAGCAGCCCGACAGGGGCAGGAGAAAAACTGTTTTTT,CASSPTGAGEKLFF
TRBJ2-2,NA,TRBV12-3/TRBV12-4,NA,TGTGCCAGCATAAGGACAGCCGGCTCCGGGGAGCTGTTTTTT,CASIRTAGSGELFF
TRBJ2-3,TRBD1,TRBV3-1,few,TGTGCCAGCAGCCGGGACAGAGCCCATACGCAGTATTTT,CASSRDRAHTQYF
TRBJ1-5,NA,TRBV5-1,few,TGCGCCAGCAGCGCGGTCCCGGGAGGGAATCAGCCCCAGCATTTT,CASSAVPGGNQPQHF
TRBJ2-1,TRBD2,TRBV12-3/TRBV12-4,few,TGTGCCAGCAGTCATAAGAGCGGGGTATACAATGAGCAGTTCTTC,CASSHKSGVYNEQFF
TRBJ2-1,NA,TRBV24-1,few,TGTGCCACCAGTGCGATAGGGGTTACTACAGCTGAGCAGTTCTTC,CATSAIGVTTAEQFF
TRBJ2-5,NA,TRBV3-1,few,TGTGCCAGCAGCCAAGATGGTAGGGCACCGGAGACCCAGTACTTC,CASSQDGRAPETQYF
TRBJ2-1,TRBD1,TRBV5-5,many,TGTGCCAGCAGCTTGGCTGGACAGGGGCACAATGAGCAGTTCTTC,CASSLAGQGHNEQFF
TRBJ2-1,TRBD1,TRBV12-3/TRBV12-4,many,TGTGCCAGCAGTTTTGACAGGGGCAATGAGCAGTTCTTC,CASSFDRGNEQFF
TRBJ1-5,NA,TRBV5-1,few,TGCGCCAGCAGCTTGAACCCGTTGGAGCCCCAGCATTTT,CASSLNPLEPQHF
TRBJ2-1,TRBD1,TRBV29-1,few,TGCAGCGTTCAGGGGGCGGGTGAGCAGTTCTTC,CSVQGAGEQFF
TRBJ2-2,NA,TRBV2,few,TGTGCCAGCAGGGACAGGGAGGGGGTCGGGGAGCTGTTTTTT,CASRDREGVGELFF
TRBJ2-7,TRBD1,TRBV28,few,TGTGCCAGCATCTCACGAGGACAGGGCGGGCGGGAGCAGTACTTC,CASISRGQGGREQYF
TRBJ2-2,TRBD2,TRBV4-3,NA,TGCGCCAGCAGCCGCGGGGGGGCAAGGACCGGGGAGCTGTTTTTT,CASSRGGARTGELFF
TRBJ1-1,NA,TRBV10-3,few,TGTGCCATCAGTGAGTCCGGGGGCGTCAAGAACACTGAAGCTTTCTTT,CAISESGGVKNTEAFF
TRBJ2-1,NA,TRBV29-1,NA,TGTCGCGTTGAACAGCGGTCCTACAATGAGCAGTTCTTC,CRVEQRSYNEQFF
TRBJ2-1,NA,TRBV28,NA,TGTGCCAGCAGTTTGGTGCTCACCCTAGAGGAGGCCTACAATGAGCAGTTCTTC,CASSLVLTLEEAYNEQFF
TRBJ2-1,NA,TRBV5-6,many,TGTGCCAGCAGCTTGGCGAGGGGTGAGCAGTTCTTC,CASSLARGEQFF
TRBJ2-5,TRBD1,TRBV2,many,TGTGCCAGCCTCAGGACAGGGGTCCAAGAGACCCAGTACTTC,CASLRTGVQETQYF
TRBJ2-2,TRBD1,TRBV24-1,NA,TGTGCCACCAGTGATTTGGATACAGGGGTGAACACCGGGGAGCTGTTTTTT,CATSDLDTGVNTGELFF
TRBJ1-2,NA,TRBV28,NA,TGTGCCAGCGACGAGGGGGGGCTGAGCACTGGCTACACCTTC,CASDEGGLSTGYTF
TRBJ2-3,TRBD2,TRBV6-5,NA,TGTGCCAGCAGTTACCGAGCGGGGGCGATGGCCGCAGATACGCAGTATTTT,CASSYRAGAMAADTQYF
TRBJ2-7,NA,TRBV18,many,TGTGCCAGCTCACCACGGAGGGGGGACGCCTACGAGCAGTACTTC,CASSPRRGDAYEQYF
TRBJ2-7,TRBD1,TRBV28,few,TGTGCCAGCAGTACACAGGGACAGGGCTCCCCCTACGAGCAGTACTTC,CASSTQGQGSPYEQYF
TRBJ2-5,NA,TRBV7-9,few,TGTGCCAGCAGGTGGTCGGGGCGGGAGACCCAGTACTTC,CASRWSGRETQYF
TRBJ2-1,TRBD2,TRBV29-1,NA,TGCAGCGTTGCGAGCGGGAGGGCCAATGAGCAGTTCTTC,CSVASGRANEQFF
TRBJ1-2,NA,TRBV28,few,TGTGCCAGCAAAGATCCGATGAACTATGGCTACACCTTC,CASKDPMNYGYTF
TRBJ2-7,TRBD1,TRBV5-1,many,TGCGCCAGCAGCTACTCCGGGACAGTTTCGTACGAGCAGTACTTC,CASSYSGTVSYEQYF
TRBJ2-1,NA,TRBV4-2,few,TGTGCCAGCAGCCAAGATGGGAAGATCAATGAGCAGTTCTTC,CASSQDGKINEQFF
TRBJ1-5,NA,TRBV30,few,TGTGCCTGGAGTCCAGTGCCCCATCAGCCCCAGCATTTT,CAWSPVPHQPQHF
TRBJ2-1,TRBD1,TRBV28,few,TGTGCCAGCAGTTTGCCCGGGACAGGGGTCCATGAGCAGTTCTTC,CASSLPGTGVHEQFF